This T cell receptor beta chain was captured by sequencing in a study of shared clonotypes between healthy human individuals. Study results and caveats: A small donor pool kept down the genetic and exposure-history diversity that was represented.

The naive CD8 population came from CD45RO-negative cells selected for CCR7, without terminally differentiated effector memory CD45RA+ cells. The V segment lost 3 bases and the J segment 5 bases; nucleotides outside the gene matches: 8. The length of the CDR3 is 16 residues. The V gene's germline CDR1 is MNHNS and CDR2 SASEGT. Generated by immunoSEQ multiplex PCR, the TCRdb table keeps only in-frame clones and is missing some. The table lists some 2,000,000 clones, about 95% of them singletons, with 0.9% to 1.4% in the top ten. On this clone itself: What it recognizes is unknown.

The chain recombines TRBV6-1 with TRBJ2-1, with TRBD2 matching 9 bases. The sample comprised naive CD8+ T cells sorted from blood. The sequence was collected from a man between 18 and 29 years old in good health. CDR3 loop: CASSDASASGNNEQFF. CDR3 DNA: TGTGCCAGCAGTGACGCCTCGGCTAGCGGGAACAATGAGCAGTTCTTC.